These 30 T cell receptor beta chains were all obtained from the same sample, sequenced in a study of blood T cell repertoires in COVID-19. The repertoire was sequenced with immunoSEQ multiplex PCR; TCRdb's copy has only in-frame clones and lacks some. Of 90,000 or so clones listed, around 72% are singletons. The sequencing sample was made of peripheral blood. These receptors came from a woman aged 80 or older with acute or convalescent COVID-19.

The chain is built from TRBV11-3 and TRBJ2-2; TRBD1 aligns across 7 bases. V lost 5 bases to trimming and J lost 4 bases; unmatched junction nucleotides: 7. The germline gives CDR1 SGHNT, CDR2 YENEEA. The CDR3 runs to 15 residues. CDR3 residues: CASSTRTGPTGELFF. Written as DNA, the CDR3 is TGTGCCAGCAGCACCCGGACAGGCCCCACCGGGGAGCTGTTTTTT.

The chain carries TRBV9 and TRBJ2-5; D is undetermined. Germline CDR1 is SGDLS and CDR2 is YYNGEE. Trimming cost V 0 bases and J 4 bases, with 7 bases left between them. The CDR3 has 13 residues. The CDR3, as DNA: TGTGCCAGCAGCGTAGATGAGGCAGAGACCCAGTACTTC. Translation gives CASSVDEAETQYF. The whole variable domain, remainder taken from reference TRBV9 and TRBJ2-5, is DSGVTQTPKHLITATGQRVTLRCSPRSGDLSVYWYQQSLDQGLQFLIQYYNGEERAKGNILERFSAQQFPDLHSELNLSSLELGDSALYFCASSVDEAETQYFGPGTRLLVL.

This clone was recorded once. The chain recombines TRBV29-1 with TRBJ1-5; a weak D match, TRBD1 (6 bases). The CDR3 is 13 amino acids. V was trimmed by 6 bases and J by 4 bases, leaving 13 bases between them. In germline, CDR1 is SQVTM, CDR2 ANQGSEA. The CDR3 DNA sequence: TGCAGCGTCGCCGGGACACCGAATCAGCCCCAGCATTTT. Translating gives CSVAGTPNQPQHF.

The rearrangement uses TRBV29-1 and TRBJ2-1, with D unresolved. In germline, CDR1 is SQVTM, CDR2 ANQGSEA. CDR3 length equals 13 residues. Trimming left V 0 bases short and J 5 bases short, with 8 bases between. In DNA form, the CDR3 reads TGCAGCGTTGAAGAATGGCAGGACAATGAGCAGTTCTTC. Its protein product is CSVEEWQDNEQFF.

V and J are TRBV28 and TRBJ1-5; 7 positions match TRBD1. CDR1 and CDR2 from the germline V gene are MDHEN and SYDVKM. The CDR3 has 14 residues. V lost 5 bases, J lost 5 bases, and 6 bases stayed unmatched. This CDR3 reads CASSIGGDHQPQHF. The CDR3 region has the DNA TGTGCCAGCAGTATAGGGGGCGACCATCAGCCCCAGCATTTT. Full variable domain (remainder filled in from reference TRBV28 and TRBJ1-5): DVKVTQSSRYLVKRTGEKVFLECVQDMDHENMFWYRQDPGLGLRLIYFSYDVKMKEKGDIPEGYSVSREKKERFSLILESASTNQTSMYLCASSIGGDHQPQHFGDGTRLSIL.

CDR3 DNA: TGCGCCAGCAGCCAACTTAACTTCGGGACAGACCTCTACGAGCAGTACTTC. Its protein product is CASSQLNFGTDLYEQYF. The rearrangement links TRBV4-1 to TRBJ2-7, with 7 nucleotides matching TRBD1. V shed 2 bases and J 3 bases; nucleotides not matched to a gene: 13. Germline V gene lookup returns CDR1 MGHRA and CDR2 YSYEKL. The CDR3 is made up of 17 amino acids.

J is TRBJ1-3 and V is TRBV3-1 (or the pseudogene TRBV3-2); D not certain. The CDR3 extends over 14 amino acids. From germline, CDR1 is LGHDT and CDR2 YNNKEL (reference sequence). V was cut by 0 bases and J by 7 bases, with 10 bases left in between. Here the CDR3 reads CASSQDSGFNTIYF. Here the CDR3 DNA reads TGTGCCAGCAGCCAAGATTCCGGTTTCAACACCATATATTTT.

The genes are TRBV2 and TRBJ2-2; D might be TRBD2 (5 bases). The CDR3 is 14 amino acids. Germline V CDR1 and CDR2: SNHLY, FYNNEI. V was trimmed by 3 bases and J by 3 bases, leaving 8 bases between them. CDR3 coding DNA: TGTGCCAGCAGTGAGGCGGGTTACACCGGGGAGCTGTTTTTT. It translates to CASSEAGYTGELFF.

The chain employs TRBV29-1 and TRBJ1-2; 9 bases line up with TRBD1. The CDR3 length is 16 residues. Germline trimming cut 4 bases from V and 1 base from J; bases unmatched to any gene: 10. Per germline, CDR1 SQVTM and CDR2 ANQGSEA. The CDR3 reads CSVGIAGTGLNYGYTF. For the CDR3, the DNA is TGCAGCGTTGGGATCGCGGGGACAGGGCTTAACTATGGCTACACCTTC.

The CDR3 DNA is TGTGCCAGCAGCTTAGCCCGGGATCCGTCTAACTATGGCTACACCTTC. The encoded protein is CASSLARDPSNYGYTF. V is TRBV7-2 and J is TRBJ1-2; no definite D call. This CDR3 comprises 16 residues. Germline V gene lookup returns CDR1 SGHTA and CDR2 FQGNSA. Trimming removed 0 bases from V and 0 bases from J, with 11 bases in between.

The J gene is TRBJ1-2, the V gene TRBV5-1; D is possibly TRBD1 (5 bases). Germline V lookup: CDR1 SGHRS, CDR2 YFSETQ. Trimming pared 3 bases from V and 1 base from J, leaving 16 bases between. The CDR3 has 16 residues. The CDR3 protein is CASSYHAGQGNYGYTF. The CDR3 DNA follows: TGCGCCAGCAGCTACCATGCTGGGCAGGGTAACTATGGCTACACCTTC.

This clone appeared a single time. As DNA, the CDR3 is TGTGCCAGCAGCCCCCGACAGGGGAATGGCTACACCTTC. Amino acid sequence: CASSPRQGNGYTF. V usage is TRBV6-5 and J usage is TRBJ1-2; 8 positions agree with TRBD1. The CDR3 spans 13 residues. V shed 6 bases and J 6 bases; nucleotides not matched to a gene: 6. Germline V lookup: CDR1 MNHEY, CDR2 SVGAGI.

The chain uses TRBV5-4 and TRBJ1-1; TRBD1 aligns across 9 bases. Germline trimming cut 6 bases from V and 1 base from J; bases unmatched to any gene: 4. The CDR3 loop spans 14 amino acids. CDR1 SGHNT and CDR2 YYREEE come from the germline V gene (reference sequence). CDR3 sequence: CASNPGQGNTEAFF. The CDR3 DNA follows: TGTGCCAGCAACCCGGGACAGGGGAACACTGAAGCTTTCTTT.

The chain combines TRBV4-3 with TRBJ2-7, with 8 bases aligning to TRBD2. CDR3 length: 15 amino acids. The germline gives CDR1 LGHNA, CDR2 YSLEER. Trimming at V came to 2 bases and at J to 4 bases, leaving 7 bases not matched to a gene. The CDR3 protein is CASSQTSGGPYEQYF. CDR3 in DNA: TGCGCCAGCAGCCAAACGAGCGGGGGCCCATACGAGCAGTACTTC.

The chain has TRBV27 and TRBJ2-3; 9 bases align to TRBD2. The J segment lost 1 base and the V segment lost 3 bases, leaving 2 bases of the junction unmatched. Germline V gene data show CDR1 as MNHEY and CDR2 as SMNVEV (reference sequence). CDR3 length: 15 amino acids. The CDR3 nucleotides are TGTGCCAGCAGTTTCTGGACTAGCGGCACAGATACGCAGTATTTT. This sequence encodes CASSFWTSGTDTQYF.

This clone was seen a handful of times. The chain combines TRBV6-5 with TRBJ1-5, with TRBD1 matching 9 bases. The CDR3 totals 15 residues. With 6 bases clipped from V and 5 bases from J, the junction kept 8 bases outside the gene matches. Looked up from germline, CDR1 is MNHEY and CDR2 is SVGAGI. The CDR3 is CASSPGQGGYQPQHF. The CDR3, as DNA: TGTGCCAGCAGCCCGGGACAGGGTGGCTATCAGCCCCAGCATTTT.

A few counts support this clone. This chain links TRBV3-1 (or the pseudogene TRBV3-2) with TRBJ2-7; 9 positions match TRBD1. The V gene's germline CDR1 is LGHDT and CDR2 YNNKEL (reference sequence). CDR3 length equals 14 residues. V lost 4 bases and J lost 5; bases outside the gene matches: 6. This chain's CDR3 is CASSLPGQGNEQYF. The CDR3, as DNA: TGTGCCAGCAGCCTACCGGGACAGGGAAACGAGCAGTACTTC.

The chain couples TRBV12-3 or TRBV12-4 to TRBJ1-1; D not resolved. V dropped 7 bases and J dropped 1 base, with 10 bases sitting between them. CDR3 length: 13 amino acids. The CDR3 DNA reads TGTGCCAGCACCTTAACCGGGAACACTGAAGCTTTCTTT. Translation gives CASTLTGNTEAFF.

The V gene is TRBV10-3, the J gene TRBJ1-4; perhaps TRBD1 as D (6 bases). This CDR3 contains 14 residues. Germline CDR1 reads ENHRY; CDR2 reads SYGVKD. V was clipped by 3 bases and J by 7 bases, with 12 bases between them. Here the CDR3 reads CAISDGQRSEKLFF. DNA of the CDR3: TGTGCCATCAGTGACGGACAGCGTTCTGAAAAACTGTTTTTT.

The V gene is TRBV6-2 or TRBV6-3, the J gene TRBJ2-1; D is uncertain. The CDR3 runs to 16 residues. The ends were cut back, 4 bases at V and 0 bases at J, with 13 bases in the middle. CDR1 and CDR2 from the germline V gene are MNHEY and SVGEGT. The DNA for the CDR3 is TGTGCCAGCAGTTCAAACTTACTGAGCTCCTACAATGAGCAGTTCTTC. Translation: CASSSNLLSSYNEQFF.

This clone showed up just a few times. V gene TRBV5-1 combines with J gene TRBJ1-1, with a tentative D call TRBD1 (6 bases). This CDR3 spans 16 amino acids. CDR1 SGHRS and CDR2 YFSETQ come from the germline V gene. V gave up 1 base and J gave up 0 bases, with 13 bases separating them. The CDR3, as DNA: TGCGCCAGCAGCTTGTCCCCACAGGGATTGAACACTGAAGCTTTCTTT. Its protein product is CASSLSPQGLNTEAFF.

This clone was seen a handful of times. This rearrangement joins TRBV7-3 to TRBJ2-1; D unclear. This CDR3 comprises 16 residues. Trimming left V 0 bases short and J 0 bases short, with 9 bases between. Germline-derived CDR1 and CDR2 are SGHTA and FQGTGA. The CDR3 loop reads CASSLTAESSYNEQFF. CDR3 bases: TGTGCCAGCAGCTTAACGGCGGAGAGCTCCTACAATGAGCAGTTCTTC. The full variable domain, in which reference TRBV7-3 and TRBJ2-1 provide the parts outside the CDR3, is GAGVSQTPSNKVTEKGKYVELRCDPISGHTALYWYRQSLGQGPEFLIYFQGTGAADDSGLPNDRFFAVRPEGSVSTLKIQRTERGDSAVYLCASSLTAESSYNEQFFGPGTRLTVL.

The chain couples TRBV5-1 to TRBJ1-1; D is perhaps TRBD1 (6 bases). Germline CDR1 SGHRS, CDR2 YFSETQ. V dropped 2 bases and J dropped 4 bases, with 15 bases sitting between them. CDR3 length: 15 residues. CDR3 in amino acids: CASSLGQGIATEAFF. Written as DNA, the CDR3 is TGCGCCAGCAGCTTAGGGCAGGGGATAGCCACTGAAGCTTTCTTT.

The chain uses TRBV7-3 and TRBJ2-1, with TRBD2 matching 8 bases. With V trimmed by 6 bases and J by 2 bases, 6 bases remained unmatched. The germline V gene encodes CDR1 SGHTA and CDR2 FQGTGA. CDR3 length: 15 residues. The CDR3 here is CASSRGGGPYNEQFF. CDR3 DNA sequence: TGTGCCAGCAGTCGGGGGGGCGGCCCCTACAATGAGCAGTTCTTC. Full variable domain (outside the CDR3, taken from reference TRBV7-3 and TRBJ2-1): GAGVSQTPSNKVTEKGKYVELRCDPISGHTALYWYRQSLGQGPEFLIYFQGTGAADDSGLPNDRFFAVRPEGSVSTLKIQRTERGDSAVYLCASSRGGGPYNEQFFGPGTRLTVL.

V gene TRBV7-9 combines with J gene TRBJ2-4; possibly TRBD2 for D (7 bases). The CDR3 is made up of 15 amino acids. Germline assignment: CDR1 SEHNR and CDR2 FQNEAQ (reference sequence). The V end lost 3 bases, the J end lost 10 bases, and 19 bases lay between the germline ends. The CDR3 bases are TGTGCCAGCAGCTTCCAAGGACAGCGGGATATGATTCAGTACTTC. This encodes CASSFQGQRDMIQYF.

The rearrangement joins TRBV9 to TRBJ2-3, with 9 bases lining up with TRBD2. J gave up 1 base and V 0 bases, and 3 bases lay outside the gene matches. The CDR3 totals 16 residues. Germline V CDR1 and CDR2: SGDLS, YYNGEE. The CDR3 DNA reads as TGTGCCAGCAGCGTAGGTGTAGCGGGGGGCACAGATACGCAGTATTTT. It specifies CASSVGVAGGTDTQYF.

The chain recombines TRBV2 with TRBJ1-3; tentative D call: TRBD1 (5 bases). Germline CDR1 and CDR2: SNHLY and FYNNEI. Trimming took off 5 bases at V and 4 bases at J, with 15 bases between the two ends. This CDR3 comprises 15 residues. Written as DNA, the CDR3 is TGTGCCAGCAGTCCAGACCGACAGACGGGAAACACCATATATTTT. Amino acids: CASSPDRQTGNTIYF.

The V gene is TRBV3-1 (or the pseudogene TRBV3-2), the J gene TRBJ1-2; TRBD1 agrees at 7 bases. With V trimmed by 4 bases and J by 5 bases, 7 bases remained unmatched. CDR3 size: 14 residues. CDR1 LGHDT and CDR2 YNNKEL come from the germline V gene (reference sequence). CDR3 residues: CASSLQGVRYGYTF. The DNA for the CDR3 is TGTGCCAGCAGCCTTCAGGGGGTCAGATATGGCTACACCTTC.

The chain employs TRBV18 and TRBJ1-2; D gene ambiguous. V was pared by 3 bases and J by 2 bases, with 10 bases between. Germline V gene sequence: CDR1 KGHSH, CDR2 LQKENI. The CDR3 sequence is 14 residues long. CDR3 sequence: CASSPTTENYGYTF. In DNA, the CDR3 is TGTGCCAGCTCACCCACAACAGAGAACTATGGCTACACCTTC.

The rearrangement links TRBV4-2 to TRBJ1-1; 10 nucleotides align to TRBD1. This CDR3 contains 15 residues. The germline CDR1 and CDR2 sequences are LGHNA and YNFKEQ. The J segment lost 4 bases and the V segment lost 7 bases, leaving 9 bases of the junction unmatched. The CDR3 is CASTRDRGEGTEAFF. The CDR3 coding sequence is TGTGCCAGCACCCGGGACAGGGGCGAAGGCACTGAAGCTTTCTTT.